The entry below describes one T cell receptor (beta chain). Its specificity is unknown. Libraries for TCRalpha and TCRbeta carried sample barcodes and unique molecular identifiers via 5'RACE. MiXCR was run by TCRdb on the 5' RACE reads, yielding one entry per CDR3 protein. This repertoire shows about 88,000 distinct CDR3 sequences, more than 20% found once; its top ten account for roughly 40%. This entry is derived from a study of T-cell memory formation after mild COVID-19. Regarding the study as a whole: SARS-CoV-2 specificity of second-wave clones peaking day 37 was unconfirmed. Memory from before infection featured some responding clones, which suggests cross-reactive memory joined. Contracting CD4+ clones lay largely in CM and EM, with CD8+ ones residing in EMRA.

Per germline, CDR1 SGHNT and CDR2 YYREEE (reference sequence). This CDR3 contains 10 residues. V was cut by 10 bases and J by 4 bases, with 7 bases left in between. The chain couples TRBV5-4 to TRBJ2-3; maybe TRBD1 (6 bases). This receptor was identified in a man aged 18 to 29 who had mild COVID-19 (a few samples of this study predate the infection). Cell type and time point are not known. Sequenced material: PBMCs or a T cell subset sorted from them (not recorded which). The DNA of the CDR3 is TGTGCCCAGGGGTCAGATACGCAGTATTTT. It specifies CAQGSDTQYF.